This is a list of T cell receptor beta chains from one sample in a study of CD8 T cells in ankylosing spondylitis. TCRdb re-derived calls from the 5' RACE reads in MiXCR, one entry per CDR3 protein. The sample lists under 250,000 distinct CDR3 sequences; 7.5% to 9.5% were seen once. The sample was blood, either unsorted or a sorted T cell fraction (not recorded which). The receptors were sampled from a female donor with ankylosing spondylitis or in good health (not recorded which). The CDR3 runs from the conserved cysteine through the conserved F or W. D genes are given only for firm matches. Clone size appears in some rows only: once, few, many, or a class for an expanded clone.

CDR3 DNA	CDR3 protein	J gene	clone size	D gene	V gene
TGCAGCGTTGAAGGGTCCGGCTACACCTTC	CSVEGSGYTF	TRBJ1-2	many	-	TRBV29-1
TGTGCCAGCAGCGACCCACGGGGCTCTGGAAACACCATATATTTT	CASSDPRGSGNTIYF	TRBJ1-3	many	-	TRBV21-1
TGTGTTTTCTTGGGGGCCTCTGGGGTTTGCCACACTCATGATGCACTGTGTAGCAATCAGCCCCAGCATTTT	CVFLGASGVCHTHDALCSNQPQHF	TRBJ1-5	-	-	TRBV15
TGTGCCAGCAGGCCCTGGGCGGACGAGCAGTACTTC	CASRPWADEQYF	TRBJ2-7	many	-	TRBV6-6
TGTGCCAGCAGCGGTCCGGATACGCAGTATTTT	CASSGPDTQYF	TRBJ2-3	many	-	TRBV3-1
TGTGCCAGCTCACCTGAATTCAGGGACTACCTCACCGGGGAGCTGTTTTTT	CASSPEFRDYLTGELFF	TRBJ2-2	many	TRBD2	TRBV18
TGTGCCAGCAGCTTTCTTACCGGGACAGGGGGCAACGAGCAGTACTTC	CASSFLTGTGGNEQYF	TRBJ2-7	many	TRBD1	TRBV7-9
TGTGCCAGCAGTGAAAGGGCGAATGAGCAGTTCTTC	CASSERANEQFF	TRBJ2-1	many	-	TRBV2
TGTGCCAGCGCCCCACTAGCGGGTCAAGGAGATACGCAGTATTTT	CASAPLAGQGDTQYF	TRBJ2-3	many	TRBD2	TRBV5-6
TGTGCCAGCAGCTTACTCGACTACTTGGATGAGCAGTTCTTC	CASSLLDYLDEQFF	TRBJ2-1	-	-	TRBV7-2
TGTGCCAGCACCCTGACAGGGCCGGGGAGCTCTGGGGCCAACGTCCTGACTTTC	CASTLTGPGSSGANVLTF	TRBJ2-6	many	TRBD1	TRBV12-3/TRBV12-4
TGTGCCAGCAGCCCGCGCGGGGGGACGGAGATCGGAAACACCATATATTTT	CASSPRGGTEIGNTIYF	TRBJ1-3	many	-	TRBV7-8
TGTGCCAGCAGCTTAGGCGGGGCAGGAAGAACTGAAGCTTTCTTT	CASSLGGAGRTEAFF	TRBJ1-1	-	-	TRBV7-2
TGTGCCAGCAGTTTCAGGGGGTCAGATTCACCCCTCCACTTT	CASSFRGSDSPLHF	TRBJ1-6	many	TRBD1	TRBV28
TGTGCCAGCAGTCTCGGGACAGGGTATTTCGGGGAGCTGTTTTTT	CASSLGTGYFGELFF	TRBJ2-2	many	TRBD1	TRBV12-3/TRBV12-4
TGTGCCAGCAGCTCCGGAAACTCTGGAAACACCATATATTTT	CASSSGNSGNTIYF	TRBJ1-3	many	-	TRBV7-2
TGCGCCAGCGACCCTCTACAGGGAGAGCAGTTCTTC	CASDPLQGEQFF	TRBJ2-1	-	-	TRBV5-1
TGCAGTGTCCAAGCCCGGACTAGCGACGAGCAGTACTTC	CSVQARTSDEQYF	TRBJ2-7	many	TRBD2	TRBV20-1
TGTGCCAGCAGTTTAGACAGGACGCTTGGCTACACCTTC	CASSLDRTLGYTF	TRBJ1-2	many	-	TRBV27
TGCGCCAGCAGCCAAGTGGTCCTAGCGGGAGGTAAAGTTGAGCAGTTCTTC	CASSQVVLAGGKVEQFF	TRBJ2-1	many	TRBD2	TRBV4-1
TGTGCCAGCAGCTTAGAGGGTGCAGCCAAAAACATTCAGTACTTC	CASSLEGAAKNIQYF	TRBJ2-4	few	-	TRBV7-8
TGTGCCAGCAGGAGACAGGGAGGGAACACTGAAGCTTTCTTT	CASRRQGGNTEAFF	TRBJ1-1	many	TRBD1	TRBV27
TGTGCCAGCAGTTACGCGGGGAATGAGCAGTTCTTC	CASSYAGNEQFF	TRBJ2-1	many	-	TRBV6-6
TGTGCCAGCAGGGGGACTCCGAACACCGGGGAGCTGTTTTTT	CASRGTPNTGELFF	TRBJ2-2	many	-	TRBV12-3/TRBV12-4
TGTGCCAGCAGCGAAGCGGGACCGAACACCGGGGAGCTGTTTTTT	CASSEAGPNTGELFF	TRBJ2-2	few	TRBD2	TRBV7-2
TGCGCCAGCAGCCAAGATAGGGTTGGGGGGAGTAGCACCGGGGAGCTGTTTTTT	CASSQDRVGGSSTGELFF	TRBJ2-2	-	-	TRBV4-3
TGTGCCAGCAGTAAGAAATCTCAGGGGATAAAGAACGAGCAGTACTTC	CASSKKSQGIKNEQYF	TRBJ2-7	many	-	TRBV6-2/TRBV6-3
TGTGCCAGCAGGTTATGGAGGGGGGTTCCGAGGGAGCAGTACTTC	CASRLWRGVPREQYF	TRBJ2-7	many	-	TRBV3-1
TGTGCCACCAGCCACAGGGGGCGCGGTTCCCTATCTGGGGCCAACGTCCTGACTTTC	CATSHRGRGSLSGANVLTF	TRBJ2-6	many	TRBD1	TRBV15
TGTGCCAGCACCCGGACAGGGGAGGCCGGGGAGCTGTTTTTT	CASTRTGEAGELFF	TRBJ2-2	many	TRBD1	TRBV12-3/TRBV12-4
TGTGCCAGCAGTTTCCAGGGCTCCCTAGCCAAAAACATTCAGTACTTC	CASSFQGSLAKNIQYF	TRBJ2-4	few	-	TRBV28
TGTGCCTGGAGCGGGGGCAGGGATAACACTGAAGCTTTCTTT	CAWSGGRDNTEAFF	TRBJ1-1	many	-	TRBV30
TGTGCCAGCGCCCTGGGGGAGAGCTACGAGCAGTACTTC	CASALGESYEQYF	TRBJ2-7	many	-	TRBV12-3/TRBV12-4
TGTGCCAGCAGCTTAGGATACGGGAACTCCTACGAGCAGTACTTC	CASSLGYGNSYEQYF	TRBJ2-7	many	-	TRBV7-2
TGCGCCAGCAGCTTAGAACCTACAGGGACTGGAACTGAAGCTTTCTTT	CASSLEPTGTGTEAFF	TRBJ1-1	many	-	TRBV5-1
TGTGCCATCAGTGAGTCGTCGGACTATGGCTACACCTTC	CAISESSDYGYTF	TRBJ1-2	many	-	TRBV10-3
TGCAGTGCCATAGATCGGGGACAGGGAGGTGGCTACACCTTC	CSAIDRGQGGGYTF	TRBJ1-2	-	TRBD1	TRBV20-1
TGTGCCAGCATCCAGGGGGGTAGCGGCACAGATACGCAGTATTTT	CASIQGGSGTDTQYF	TRBJ2-3	-	-	TRBV7-9
TGTGCCAGCAGCCGAGGGAGGAGTGAAAAACTGTTTTTT	CASSRGRSEKLFF	TRBJ1-4	many	-	TRBV7-2
TGCGCCAGCAGCCAAGATAGGACAGGGGGTAACACCGGGGAGCTGTTTTTT	CASSQDRTGGNTGELFF	TRBJ2-2	many	TRBD1	TRBV4-3
TGCGCCAGCAGCCCTGGAACAGGGCCGGAGACCCAGTACTTC	CASSPGTGPETQYF	TRBJ2-5	many	-	TRBV4-3
TGCAGTGCTAGAGAAGGGAAGGGAATAAATGAGCAGTTCTTC	CSAREGKGINEQFF	TRBJ2-1	many	-	TRBV20-1
TGTGCCAGCAGTCAGGCTGGGGCCAACGTCCTGACTTTC	CASSQAGANVLTF	TRBJ2-6	few	-	TRBV25-1
TGTGCCTGGAGTCACGGGAGAGGGGATACGCAGTATTTT	CAWSHGRGDTQYF	TRBJ2-3	many	-	TRBV30
TGCAGTGCTAGAGCCCAGGGGGAGACCCAGTACTTC	CSARAQGETQYF	TRBJ2-5	many	-	TRBV20-1
TGCGCCAGCAGCTCCCCCTTGGGGACAGGGGACGAGCAGTACTTC	CASSSPLGTGDEQYF	TRBJ2-7	many	TRBD1	TRBV5-1
TGCGCCAGCAGCTTCGGAGCGGGAGTGGGGAACAATGAGCAGTTCTTC	CASSFGAGVGNNEQFF	TRBJ2-1	many	TRBD2	TRBV5-1
TGTGCCAGCAGGGGGACTAGCGCGAACACCGGGGAGCTGTTTTTT	CASRGTSANTGELFF	TRBJ2-2	-	TRBD2	TRBV12-3/TRBV12-4
TGCAGTGTCCCTAGGGGTAGCGGAGCCTACGAGCAGTACTTC	CSVPRGSGAYEQYF	TRBJ2-7	many	-	TRBV20-1
TGCAGTGCTAGTGGGCTCACTGAAGCTTTCTTT	CSASGLTEAFF	TRBJ1-1	many	-	TRBV20-1
TGTGCCAGCAGTTTACGACAGGTCTCTGAAGCTTTCTTT	CASSLRQVSEAFF	TRBJ1-1	many	-	TRBV6-2/TRBV6-3
TGTGCCAGCAGCTTGACAAAAGCTTTCTTT	CASSLTKAFF	TRBJ1-1	many	-	TRBV5-8